These 31 T cell receptor beta chains were sequenced from one sample in a study of OX40 agonist ivuxolimab in advanced cancers. The assay was immunoSEQ multiplex PCR, and TCRdb's table has in-frame clones only and misses some. Among about 82,000 clones listed, roughly nine tenths were seen once. Here the sequenced sample was CD4+ or CD8+ T cells sorted from blood, taken in a trial of the OX40 agonist ivuxolimab. The origin of the receptors is an adult with an advanced solid tumor such as melanoma, head and neck, liver or kidney cancer.

V is TRBV6-1 and J is TRBJ2-7, with a possible D match to TRBD1 (6 bases). CDR1 is MNHNS and CDR2 is SASEGT in the germline V gene. V dropped 11 bases and J dropped 8 bases, with 19 bases sitting between them. This CDR3 region has 12 residues. The CDR3 here is CAVEKGVAKQYF. The CDR3 region has the DNA TGTGCCGTAGAAAAGGGGGTCGCAAAGCAGTACTTC.

The J gene is TRBJ2-3, the V gene TRBV9; D perhaps matches TRBD2 (6 bases). The ends were cut back, 1 base at V and 10 bases at J, with 16 bases in the middle. CDR1 and CDR2 (germline): SGDLS, YYNGEE. The CDR3 loop spans 14 amino acids. The CDR3, as DNA: TGTGCCAGCAGCGTAATCGACGCGGGGACTGCGCAGTATTTT. The encoded protein is CASSVIDAGTAQYF.

The J gene is TRBJ2-1, the V gene TRBV28; 9 positions match TRBD1. Germline V gene sequence: CDR1 MDHEN, CDR2 SYDVKM. The J segment lost 6 bases and the V segment lost 6 bases, leaving 9 bases of the junction unmatched. This CDR3 comprises 15 residues. The CDR3 region is CASRSPRTGVNEQFF. The CDR3 nucleotides are TGTGCCAGCAGATCCCCAAGGACAGGGGTCAATGAGCAGTTCTTC.

V usage is TRBV10-3 and J usage is TRBJ2-2; D is ambiguous. The germline CDR1 and CDR2 sequences are ENHRY and SYGVKD. The CDR3 is 16 amino acids. With 7 bases removed from V and 0 bases from J, the gap between germline ends came to 15 bases. Here the CDR3 reads CAINKRASSNTGELFF. CDR3 DNA sequence: TGTGCCATCAATAAACGGGCCAGTTCGAACACCGGGGAGCTGTTTTTT.

V usage is TRBV28 and J usage is TRBJ1-1, with no clear D. V dropped 2 bases and J dropped 8 bases, with 9 bases sitting between them. The CDR3 loop spans 12 amino acids. Germline CDR1 is MDHEN and CDR2 is SYDVKM. As DNA, the CDR3 is TGTGCCAGCAGTTTAGGAAAGGGAGAAGCTTTCTTT. Translated: CASSLGKGEAFF. Based on the CDR3 plus reference TRBV28 and TRBJ1-1, the full variable domain is DVKVTQSSRYLVKRTGEKVFLECVQDMDHENMFWYRQDPGLGLRLIYFSYDVKMKEKGDIPEGYSVSREKKERFSLILESASTNQTSMYLCASSLGKGEAFFGQGTRLTVV.

V usage is TRBV28 and J usage is TRBJ2-7, with 11 positions matching TRBD1. The junction had 6 bases not matched to a gene; V was cut back by 1 base and J by 4 bases. The CDR3 runs to 16 residues. Germline CDR1 and CDR2: MDHEN and SYDVKM. The CDR3 reads CASSLLGTGGIYEQYF. The CDR3 coding sequence is TGTGCCAGCAGTTTATTGGGGACAGGGGGAATTTACGAGCAGTACTTC.

The chain has TRBV6-1 and TRBJ1-3, with a tentative D call TRBD1 (5 bases). There are 14 residues in the CDR3. Trimming left V 3 bases short and J 5 bases short, with 11 bases between. From germline, CDR1 is MNHNS and CDR2 SASEGT. In DNA, the CDR3 is TGTGCCAGCAGTGAGGGTAGGGGCCGAAACACCATATATTTT. It is translated as CASSEGRGRNTIYF.

The chain combines TRBV2 with TRBJ1-5; D is unclear. Trimming took 4 bases from V and 5 from J, leaving 15 bases between them. Germline V gives CDR1 SNHLY, CDR2 FYNNEI. The CDR3 has 15 amino acids. CDR3 protein: CASSVLRHPDQPQHF. As DNA, the CDR3 is TGTGCCAGCAGTGTGCTCAGGCACCCAGATCAGCCCCAGCATTTT.

The V and J genes are TRBV2 and TRBJ2-1; 11 bases match TRBD2. V lost 6 bases and J lost 7; bases outside the gene matches: 8. The length of the CDR3 is 15 residues. The germline V gene encodes CDR1 SNHLY and CDR2 FYNNEI. The CDR3 bases are TGTGCCAGCAGACTTTCCGGGACTAGCGGTAATGAGCAGTTCTTC. Translated, it gives CASRLSGTSGNEQFF.

V and J are TRBV4-1 and TRBJ2-7; 7 bases fit TRBD1. The length of the CDR3 is 16 residues. The junction had 6 bases not matched to a gene; V was cut back by 1 base and J by 0 bases. The germline CDR1 and CDR2 sequences are MGHRA and YSYEKL. CDR3 loop: CASSQGKDRHSYEQYF. CDR3 DNA sequence: TGCGCCAGCAGCCAAGGGAAGGACAGGCACTCCTACGAGCAGTACTTC.

This clone was counted a few times. This CDR3 reads CASSPPGTGETQYF. Here the CDR3 DNA reads TGTGCCAGCAGCCCTCCCGGGACCGGGGAGACCCAGTACTTC. The chain combines TRBV9 with TRBJ2-5; D could derive from TRBD1 or TRBD2 (5 bases each). This CDR3 contains 14 residues. Trimming left V 4 bases short and J 5 bases short, with 15 bases between. Germline V CDR1 and CDR2: SGDLS, YYNGEE.

With regard to this clone: The germline gene is not matched at one end of the junction; a read error may be the cause. The chain couples TRBV5-1 to TRBJ2-2; D remains unclear. Germline V gene lookup returns CDR1 SGHRS and CDR2 YFSETQ. This CDR3 has 15 amino acids. The CDR3 loop is CASSLAPGNSGELFF. The CDR3 coding sequence is TGCGCCAGCAGCTTGGCCCCAGGTAACAGCGGGGAGCTGTTTTTT.

CDR3 DNA: TGTGCCAGCAGTTTAGGCCTAGCGGGTCCCTACAATGAGCAGTTCTTC. Translation gives CASSLGLAGPYNEQFF. The rearrangement links TRBV28 to TRBJ2-1, with 8 bases fitting TRBD2. V trimming: 2 bases; J trimming: 2 bases; junction bases outside the gene matches: 5. The CDR3 is made up of 16 amino acids. Per the germline V gene, CDR1 is MDHEN and CDR2 is SYDVKM. The full variable domain, its missing parts supplied by reference TRBV28 and TRBJ2-1, is DVKVTQSSRYLVKRTGEKVFLECVQDMDHENMFWYRQDPGLGLRLIYFSYDVKMKEKGDIPEGYSVSREKKERFSLILESASTNQTSMYLCASSLGLAGPYNEQFFGPGTRLTVL.

The chain couples TRBV11-3 to TRBJ2-5; TRBD1 is a possible D gene (6 bases). Trimming took off 6 bases at V and 0 bases at J, with 14 bases between the two ends. Per the germline V gene, CDR1 is SGHNT and CDR2 is YENEEA. The CDR3 spans 15 residues. The CDR3 here is CASSPGAPYQETQYF. The CDR3 nucleotides read TGTGCCAGCAGTCCAGGGGCTCCGTACCAAGAGACCCAGTACTTC. Filled out from reference TRBV11-3 and TRBJ2-5, the complete variable domain reads EAGVVQSPRYKIIEKKQPVAFWCNPISGHNTLYWYLQNLGQGPELLIRYENEEAVDDSQLPKDRFSAERLKGVDSTLKIQPAELGDSAVYLCASSPGAPYQETQYFGPGTRLLVL.

The genes are TRBV19 and TRBJ2-2, with D perhaps matching TRBD1 (6 bases). Deletions cut 3 bases from V and 3 bases from J, with 14 bases between. The CDR3 totals 16 residues. Germline values: CDR1 LNHDA, CDR2 SQIVND (reference sequence). CDR3 sequence reads: CASSISGTTYTGELFF. In DNA form, the CDR3 reads TGTGCCAGTAGTATTTCTGGGACAACATACACCGGGGAGCTGTTTTTT.

CDR3 sequence: CASGRTYEQYF. The CDR3 coding sequence is TGTGCCAGCGGAAGAACCTACGAGCAGTACTTC. This sequence joins TRBV27 and TRBJ2-7, with no clear D. Germline V gene sequence: CDR1 MNHEY, CDR2 SMNVEV (reference sequence). The CDR3 has 11 amino acids. V lost 8 bases and J 2 bases, leaving 7 bases between the germline ends.

The chain carries TRBV19 and TRBJ2-1; the match to TRBD2 covers 11 bases. This CDR3 has 21 residues. V shed 4 bases, J shed 8 bases, and the junction held 25 bases outside the gene matches. In germline, CDR1 is LNHDA, CDR2 SQIVND (reference sequence). Here the CDR3 reads CASSKRQTHSGRASRSDEQFF. DNA of the CDR3: TGTGCCAGTAGTAAGCGGCAAACCCATAGCGGGAGGGCCTCTAGGTCGGATGAGCAGTTCTTC.

This sequence joins TRBV18 and TRBJ1-5; D remains unclear. The V and J ends lost 2 bases and 3 bases respectively, with 8 bases between them. Germline V gene sequence: CDR1 KGHSH, CDR2 LQKENI. The length of the CDR3 is 14 residues. The CDR3 DNA is TGTGCCAGCTCACCAAGCGTCAACAATCAGCCCCAGCATTTT. Translating gives CASSPSVNNQPQHF.

V is TRBV15 and J is TRBJ2-1; D is possibly TRBD2 (6 bases). The CDR3 has 18 amino acids. Trimming cost V 0 bases and J 0 bases, with 15 bases left between them. Germline CDR1 and CDR2: LNHNV and YYDKDF (reference sequence). The CDR3 nucleotides are TGTGCCACCAGCAGAGACTCGTTAGCGGAGAGCTCCTACAATGAGCAGTTCTTC. The encoded protein is CATSRDSLAESSYNEQFF.

The CDR3 nucleotides read TGTGCCAGCAGTTACGGGATCATGAACACTGAAGCTTTCTTT. It encodes CASSYGIMNTEAFF. The chain links TRBV6-6 to TRBJ1-1; D is undetermined. CDR3 length: 14 residues. Trimming pared 2 bases from V and 0 bases from J, leaving 7 bases between. The germline gives CDR1 MNHNY, CDR2 SVGAGI (reference sequence).

The chain is built from TRBV5-4 and TRBJ2-4; D gene uncertain. Per the germline V gene, CDR1 is SGHNT and CDR2 is YYREEE (reference sequence). Trimming took off 0 bases at V and 8 bases at J, with 9 bases between the two ends. The CDR3 covers 13 residues. This chain's CDR3 is CASSLVGQDIQYF. The CDR3 region has the DNA TGTGCCAGCAGCTTGGTCGGGCAAGACATTCAGTACTTC.

This chain uses TRBV30 with TRBJ2-1; D unclear. This CDR3 has 12 amino acids. V lost 0 bases and J lost 7, with 7 bases in between. The germline gives CDR1 GTSNPN, CDR2 SVGIG (reference sequence). The DNA of the CDR3 is TGTGCCTGGAGTGTATCCGCTAATGAGCAGTTCTTC. It encodes CAWSVSANEQFF.

This clone has only one observation. This sequence joins TRBV5-1 and TRBJ1-4; D unclear. The germline CDR1 and CDR2 sequences are SGHRS and YFSETQ. The V gene lost 0 bases and the J gene lost 8 bases, with 8 bases spanning the gap. The CDR3 is 13 amino acids. This chain's CDR3 is CASSLDSGEKLFF. In DNA, the CDR3 is TGCGCCAGCAGCTTGGATAGTGGGGAAAAACTGTTTTTT.

The genes are TRBV6-1 and TRBJ2-7, with D perhaps TRBD2 (6 bases). The germline V gene encodes CDR1 MNHNS and CDR2 SASEGT. Between the trimmed V and J ends, which lost 3 bases and 3 bases, there was a span of 9 bases. This CDR3 spans 13 amino acids. CDR3 coding DNA: TGTGCCAGCAGTGACGGGACTCGCTACGAGCAGTACTTC. The encoded protein is CASSDGTRYEQYF.

The V and J genes are TRBV6-1 and TRBJ2-7; D not resolved. This CDR3 region has 13 residues. CDR1 MNHNS and CDR2 SASEGT come from the germline V gene. Trimming stripped 7 bases from V and 5 bases from J, with 15 bases between. This CDR3 is CASIEALSHEQYF. CDR3 bases: TGTGCCAGCATTGAGGCCCTTTCCCACGAGCAGTACTTC.

The chain links TRBV28 to TRBJ2-1; D not certain. Trimming pared 6 bases from V and 5 bases from J, leaving 5 bases between. This CDR3 contains 11 residues. Germline V lookup: CDR1 MDHEN, CDR2 SYDVKM. This chain's CDR3 is CASRLNNEQFF. The DNA of the CDR3 is TGTGCCAGCAGGCTCAACAATGAGCAGTTCTTC. Supplemented by reference TRBV28 and TRBJ2-1, the full variable domain reads DVKVTQSSRYLVKRTGEKVFLECVQDMDHENMFWYRQDPGLGLRLIYFSYDVKMKEKGDIPEGYSVSREKKERFSLILESASTNQTSMYLCASRLNNEQFFGPGTRLTVL.

The V call is TRBV5-1, the J call TRBJ2-7, with 7 bases lining up with TRBD1. V lost 3 bases, J lost 3 bases, and 9 bases stayed unmatched. The CDR3 runs to 15 residues. Per the germline V gene, CDR1 is SGHRS and CDR2 is YFSETQ. The CDR3 nucleotides are TGCGCCAGCAGCTCGGAAAACAGGGGCCTCTACGAGCAGTACTTC. This gives the protein CASSSENRGLYEQYF.

The J gene is TRBJ2-1, the V gene TRBV5-4; possible D gene TRBD1, 5 bases. V was shortened by 0 bases and J by 9 bases, with 16 bases between the two germline ends. The germline V gene encodes CDR1 SGHNT and CDR2 YYREEE (reference sequence). The CDR3 runs 15 residues. The CDR3 sequence: CASSLGRSQGGEQFF. The CDR3 coding sequence is TGTGCCAGCAGCTTGGGGCGGAGCCAGGGCGGTGAGCAGTTCTTC. The whole variable domain, remainder taken from reference TRBV5-4 and TRBJ2-1, is ETGVTQSPTHLIKTRGQQVTLRCSSQSGHNTVSWYQQALGQGPQFIFQYYREEENGRGNFPPRFSGLQFPNYSSELNVNALELDDSALYLCASSLGRSQGGEQFFGPGTRLTVL.

V gene TRBV30 combines with J gene TRBJ2-3; D is possibly TRBD1 or TRBD2 (6 bases each). The V end was cut by 8 bases, the J end by 2 bases, with 17 bases between. Germline-derived CDR1 and CDR2 are GTSNPN and SVGIG (reference sequence). This CDR3 has 14 residues. CDR3 sequence (DNA): TGTGCCGGAGGGGGGCCTATCAACACAGATACGCAGTATTTT. Residues: CAGGGPINTDTQYF.

V and J are TRBV29-1 and TRBJ1-1, with D possibly TRBD1 on 6 matching bases. The CDR3 spans 11 residues. The germline gives CDR1 SQVTM, CDR2 ANQGSEA. The V end lost 8 bases, the J end lost 11 bases, and 18 bases lay between the germline ends. Here the CDR3 DNA reads TGCAGCATCGGACAGCGTTCCGTTGCTTTCTTT. Its translation: CSIGQRSVAFF.

The chain links TRBV19 to TRBJ2-6; perhaps TRBD1 as D (7 bases). CDR3 length: 18 amino acids. Per the germline V gene, CDR1 is LNHDA and CDR2 is SQIVND (reference sequence). Trimming removed 5 bases from V and 0 bases from J, with 17 bases in between. The CDR3 DNA sequence: TGTGCCAGTAGTTCCAGGGGGGCTGAATTCTCTGGGGCCAACGTCCTGACTTTC. Residues: CASSSRGAEFSGANVLTF.